Each of the 31 T cell receptor beta chains below was sequenced from the same sample in a study of cytomegalovirus exposure and HLA in healthy donors. The PCR employed 60 Vbeta primers together with 13 Jbeta primers. Assay used: immunoSEQ multiplex PCR; TCRdb lists only in-frame clones, some missing. This repertoire shows roughly 120,000 clones, about 59% found once; its top ten account for roughly 8.6%. Sample: PBMCs. These receptors came from a woman between 35 and 50 years old in good health and CMV-seropositive.

The rearrangement joins TRBV5-4 to TRBJ2-7; D may be TRBD2 (5 bases). CDR3 size: 14 residues. Per the germline V gene, CDR1 is SGHNT and CDR2 is YYREEE (reference sequence). Deletions cut 5 bases from V and 3 bases from J, with 15 bases between. CDR3 sequence reads: CASSRSGLIYEQYF. The CDR3 DNA is TGTGCCAGCAGTCGAAGCGGATTAATCTACGAGCAGTACTTC.

The chain combines TRBV6-1 with TRBJ2-7; no clear D. The CDR3 has 13 residues. CDR1 and CDR2 from the germline V gene are MNHNS and SASEGT. Trimming took 2 bases from V and 2 from J, leaving 7 bases between them. Here the CDR3 reads CASSENTAYEQYF. The CDR3 nucleotides are TGTGCCAGCAGTGAAAACACCGCCTACGAGCAGTACTTC.

This clone has more than one count but fewer than ten. The rearrangement uses TRBV6-5 and TRBJ2-3; D might be TRBD2 (6 bases). Germline V gene data show CDR1 as MNHEY and CDR2 as SVGAGI. The CDR3 spans 15 residues. Trimming removed 6 bases at V and 0 bases at J, with 13 bases between. CDR3 protein: CASRRLDQSTDTQYF. CDR3 nucleotide sequence: TGTGCCAGCAGAAGACTAGATCAGAGCACAGATACGCAGTATTTT.

The chain links TRBV27 to TRBJ1-1, with D possibly matching TRBD1 (5 bases). Germline lookup yields CDR1 MNHEY and CDR2 SMNVEV (reference sequence). The CDR3 runs to 14 residues. Trimming left V 4 bases short and J 0 bases short, with 9 bases between. CDR3 bases: TGTGCCAGCAGTTATAGGGGAATGAACACTGAAGCTTTCTTT. Its protein is CASSYRGMNTEAFF.

The V gene is TRBV25-1, the J gene TRBJ2-2; TRBD1 agrees at 7 bases. CDR1 and CDR2 from the germline V gene are MGHDK and SYGVNS. This CDR3 spans 15 amino acids. Trimming removed 1 base from V and 4 bases from J; junction bases left unmatched: 3. The CDR3 loop is CASSESAGGTGELFF. CDR3 nucleotides: TGTGCCAGCAGTGAATCAGCAGGGGGCACCGGGGAGCTGTTTTTT.

This chain uses TRBV5-1 with TRBJ2-1, with a tentative D call TRBD2 (6 bases). The V and J ends lost 0 bases and 2 bases respectively, with 12 bases between them. CDR1 and CDR2 (germline): SGHRS, YFSETQ. The CDR3 has 16 amino acids. CDR3 in amino acids: CASSLGSSVTYNEQFF. The CDR3 DNA reads as TGCGCCAGCAGCTTGGGCTCTAGCGTTACCTACAATGAGCAGTTCTTC.

CDR3 loop: CSYLRARNTEAFF. The CDR3 coding sequence is TGCAGTTACCTGAGGGCCAGGAACACTGAAGCTTTCTTT. This chain links TRBV29-1 with TRBJ1-1; D gene uncertain. The CDR3 extends over 13 amino acids. CDR1 is SQVTM, CDR2 ANQGSEA, per germline.

This clone has only one observation. The chain employs TRBV21-1 and TRBJ2-1; the DNA was not compared with TRBD2, the D call given in the table. TRBV21-1 represents a pseudogene. This CDR3 region has 15 residues. CDR3 protein: CASSEGLAGDNEQFF. DNA of the CDR3: TGTGCCAGCAGCGAAGGACTAGCGGGGGACAATGAGCAGTTCTTC.

Details on this clone: The junction departs from the called germline gene at one end, perhaps through a read error. The gene calls are TRBV7-9 and TRBJ1-2, with a possible D match to TRBD1 (6 bases). Germline-derived CDR1 and CDR2 are SEHNR and FQNEAQ (reference sequence). The CDR3 is made up of 14 amino acids. The CDR3 bases are TGTTCCAGCAGCTCAGGGGCGCCGGACTATGGCTACACCTTC. This encodes CSSSSGAPDYGYTF.

The J gene is TRBJ2-1, the V gene TRBV7-2; 7 bases are shared with TRBD2. Germline lookup yields CDR1 SGHTA and CDR2 FQGNSA. The CDR3 extends over 17 amino acids. Germline trimming cut 4 bases from V and 9 bases from J; bases unmatched to any gene: 18. The CDR3 spells CASSWGLVGGSIGEQFF. CDR3 DNA: TGTGCCAGCAGCTGGGGCCTAGTGGGCGGGAGTATAGGTGAGCAGTTCTTC.

This chain connects TRBV7-2 to TRBJ1-5; maybe TRBD1 (6 bases). Germline CDR1 and CDR2: SGHTA and FQGNSA. Trimming shortened V by 5 bases and J by 0 bases, and 14 bases separated the two germline ends. The CDR3 is 16 residues long. This CDR3 reads CASSIRTAYSNQPQHF. CDR3 in DNA: TGTGCCAGCAGCATCAGGACAGCTTATAGCAATCAGCCCCAGCATTTT.

This chain links TRBV5-1 with TRBJ2-2; no clear D. Germline CDR1 reads SGHRS; CDR2 reads YFSETQ. Trimming stripped 3 bases from V and 6 bases from J, with 12 bases between. CDR3 length: 14 residues. The CDR3 loop reads CASSWAQQPGELFF. The CDR3 nucleotides read TGCGCCAGCAGCTGGGCCCAGCAACCCGGGGAGCTGTTTTTT.

The rearrangement links TRBV6-5 to TRBJ1-4, with 7 nucleotides matching TRBD1. This CDR3 is 15 amino acids long. The germline V gene encodes CDR1 MNHEY and CDR2 SVGAGI. The V gene end was trimmed by 5 bases and the J gene end by 7 bases; junction bases not matched to a gene: 10. CDR3 amino acids: CASSTHRGLGEKLFF. The CDR3, as DNA: TGTGCCAGCAGTACACACAGGGGATTGGGTGAAAAACTGTTTTTT.

V usage is TRBV23-1 and J usage is TRBJ1-3; weak D call: TRBD1 (6 bases). TRBV23-1 is marked as an open reading frame, function uncertain. Trimming shortened V by 4 bases and J by 0 bases, and 10 bases separated the two germline ends. The CDR3 has 15 amino acids. The CDR3, as DNA: TGCGCCAGCAGTCCGACAGGCTGCTCTGGAAACACCATATATTTT. Protein product: CASSPTGCSGNTIYF.

The chain recombines TRBV7-2 with TRBJ1-1; 7 bases match TRBD1. Germline V lookup: CDR1 SGHTA, CDR2 FQGNSA. There are 15 residues in the CDR3. V was clipped by 1 base and J by 1 base; unmatched bases: 3. CDR3 in DNA: TGTGCCAGCAGCTTAGAAGGGGGCGAGAACACTGAAGCTTTCTTT. Translated: CASSLEGGENTEAFF.

This clone showed up just a few times. This sample also contains other DNA sequences that code for the same CDR3. J is TRBJ1-2 and V is TRBV6-5, with TRBD1 matching over 10 bases. J lost 4 bases, V lost 2 bases, and 7 bases had no gene match. The CDR3 is 16 amino acids. Germline CDR1 MNHEY, CDR2 SVGAGI. CDR3 in amino acids: CASSYATGGSGYGYTF. CDR3 bases: TGTGCCAGCAGTTACGCGACAGGGGGCTCGGGCTATGGCTACACCTTC.

This chain connects TRBV7-9 to TRBJ2-7, with 8 nucleotides matching TRBD2. CDR1 SEHNR and CDR2 FQNEAQ come from the germline V gene (reference sequence). The junction had 5 bases not matched to a gene; V was cut back by 1 base and J by 0 bases. This CDR3 region has 16 residues. This CDR3 reads CASSLVTSGSSYEQYF. DNA for the CDR3: TGTGCCAGCAGCTTAGTTACGAGCGGGAGCTCCTACGAGCAGTACTTC. Full variable domain (missing parts from reference TRBV7-9 and TRBJ2-7): DTGVSQNPRHKITKRGQNVTFRCDPISEHNRLYWYRQTLGQGPEFLTYFQNEAQLEKSRLLSDRFSAERPKGSFSTLEIQRTEQGDSAMYLCASSLVTSGSSYEQYFGPGTRLTVT.

The V call is TRBV19, the J call TRBJ1-5; TRBD1 aligns across 10 bases. The germline V gene has CDR1 LNHDA and CDR2 SQIVND (reference sequence). J gave up 9 bases and V 5 bases, and 10 bases lay outside the gene matches. The CDR3 sequence is 15 residues long. CDR3 protein: CASSFPGTGDAPQHF. CDR3 nucleotides: TGTGCCAGTAGTTTTCCCGGGACAGGGGATGCGCCCCAGCATTTT.

The V gene is TRBV28, the J gene TRBJ2-5; 11 bases align to TRBD2. The length of the CDR3 is 17 residues. From germline, CDR1 is MDHEN and CDR2 SYDVKM. Trimming cost V 8 bases and J 5 bases; bases outside gene matches: 16. The CDR3 loop is CASSFPDSGRAGETQYF. For the CDR3, the DNA is TGTGCCAGCTCCTTTCCCGATAGCGGGAGGGCCGGGGAGACCCAGTACTTC.

The chain has TRBV29-1 and TRBJ2-2; 8 nucleotides agree with TRBD1. CDR3 length: 14 residues. Germline CDR1 is SQVTM and CDR2 is ANQGSEA. V shed 7 bases and J 4 bases; nucleotides not matched to a gene: 8. CDR3 DNA sequence: TGCAGCGCGGTCGGACAGGGAGGCACCGGGGAGCTGTTTTTT. Translated, it gives CSAVGQGGTGELFF.

On this clone itself: An end of the junction differs from the germline gene, which may be a read error. V gene TRBV7-9 combines with J gene TRBJ2-7; D may be TRBD2 (5 bases). Germline assignment: CDR1 SEHNR and CDR2 FQNEAQ (reference sequence). The CDR3 runs to 16 residues. As DNA, the CDR3 is TGTTCCAGCAGCCCGAAAAGCGGCCCCCTCTCCTACGAGCAGTACTTC. Its translation is CSSSPKSGPLSYEQYF.

The gene calls are TRBV7-8 and TRBJ1-2; 8 bases are a match to TRBD1. Germline values: CDR1 SGHVS, CDR2 FQNEAQ. This CDR3 is built from 14 residues. Germline trimming cut 3 bases from V and 8 bases from J; bases unmatched to any gene: 8. The CDR3 nucleotides read TGTGCCAGCAGCTTTCGGGACAGGTCGAGGGGCTACACCTTC. Translation: CASSFRDRSRGYTF. Based on the CDR3 plus reference TRBV7-8 and TRBJ1-2, the full variable domain is GAGVSQSPRYKVAKRGQDVALRCDPISGHVSLFWYQQALGQGPEFLTYFQNEAQLDKSGLPSDRFFAERPEGSVSTLKIQRTQQEDSAVYLCASSFRDRSRGYTFGSGTRLTVV.

The rearrangement joins TRBV30 to TRBJ2-1, with TRBD2 identical over 14 bases. Trimming took 5 bases from V and 6 from J; bases not matched to a gene: 9. This CDR3 has 16 amino acids. Germline CDR1 and CDR2: GTSNPN and SVGIG (reference sequence). CDR3: CAWGRLAGGRRNEQFF. Written as DNA, the CDR3 is TGTGCCTGGGGTAGACTAGCGGGAGGGCGGCGCAATGAGCAGTTCTTC.

This clone was seen a few times. The J gene is TRBJ2-3, the V gene TRBV12-5; tentative D call: TRBD2 (6 bases). The germline V gene has CDR1 LGHNT and CDR2 FRNRAP. Trimming left V 3 bases short and J 9 bases short, with 10 bases between. The CDR3 runs to 12 residues. DNA for the CDR3: TGTGCTAGTGGTTTTCTTAGCGGCACGCAGTATTTT. This codes for CASGFLSGTQYF.

This chain joins TRBV10-3 and TRBJ1-1; 11 bases match TRBD1. CDR1 and CDR2 (germline): ENHRY, SYGVKD. J gave up 4 bases and V 0 bases, and 1 base lay outside the gene matches. The CDR3 length is 15 residues. This CDR3 reads CAISESGTGGTEAFF. In nucleotides, the CDR3 is TGTGCCATCAGTGAGTCCGGGACAGGGGGCACTGAAGCTTTCTTT.

This clone has only a few counts. This chain uses TRBV27 with TRBJ2-3; D unresolved. The CDR3 length is 13 residues. The germline CDR1 and CDR2 sequences are MNHEY and SMNVEV (reference sequence). V was shortened by 8 bases and J by 0 bases, with 9 bases between the two germline ends. The CDR3 DNA sequence: TGTGCCAGCTCGGGTTGGAGCACAGATACGCAGTATTTT. Its translation: CASSGWSTDTQYF.

This clone has a handful of counts. The chain recombines TRBV6-5 with TRBJ1-5; possibly TRBD1 for D (5 bases). CDR1 is MNHEY and CDR2 is SVGAGI in the germline V gene. With 7 bases removed from V and 2 bases from J, the gap between germline ends came to 12 bases. This CDR3 region has 14 residues. The CDR3 here is CASNLSGGNQPQHF. Here the CDR3 DNA reads TGTGCCAGCAATTTGTCGGGGGGCAATCAGCCCCAGCATTTT.

This sequence joins TRBV2 and TRBJ1-2; D is undetermined. From germline, CDR1 is SNHLY and CDR2 FYNNEI. The CDR3 loop spans 13 amino acids. V lost 4 bases, J lost 4 bases, and 10 bases lay in between. The CDR3 DNA reads TGTGCCAGCAGTGTTCGGGGAAGCTATGGCTACACCTTC. Its protein is CASSVRGSYGYTF.

The chain couples TRBV19 to TRBJ2-1; possibly TRBD2 for D (5 bases). V was trimmed by 6 bases and J by 10 bases, leaving 22 bases between them. The CDR3 is 15 residues long. The germline gives CDR1 LNHDA, CDR2 SQIVND (reference sequence). CDR3 nucleotide sequence: TGTGCCAGTAGCCAGGTGGGAGCATGGGCACCCGAGCAGTTCTTC. Amino acids: CASSQVGAWAPEQFF.

This clone turned up a few times. Other nucleotide sequences from this sample produce the same CDR3. The gene calls are TRBV2 and TRBJ2-2; 9 bases agree with TRBD2. The CDR3 is 16 residues long. V trimming: 2 bases; J trimming: 0 bases; junction bases outside the gene matches: 1. The germline CDR1 and CDR2 sequences are SNHLY and FYNNEI. As DNA, the CDR3 is TGTGCCAGCAGTGAACTAGCGGGGTCGAACACCGGGGAGCTGTTTTTT. Its protein product is CASSELAGSNTGELFF.

V gene TRBV5-4 combines with J gene TRBJ1-1; TRBD1 aligns across 8 bases. Unmatched junction bases numbered 10, after V lost 4 bases and J lost 5 bases. The CDR3 consists of 15 residues. Germline V gene lookup returns CDR1 SGHNT and CDR2 YYREEE (reference sequence). DNA of the CDR3: TGTGCCAGCAGCCCACCCGGACAGGGAGGGACTGAAGCTTTCTTT. Translated: CASSPPGQGGTEAFF.